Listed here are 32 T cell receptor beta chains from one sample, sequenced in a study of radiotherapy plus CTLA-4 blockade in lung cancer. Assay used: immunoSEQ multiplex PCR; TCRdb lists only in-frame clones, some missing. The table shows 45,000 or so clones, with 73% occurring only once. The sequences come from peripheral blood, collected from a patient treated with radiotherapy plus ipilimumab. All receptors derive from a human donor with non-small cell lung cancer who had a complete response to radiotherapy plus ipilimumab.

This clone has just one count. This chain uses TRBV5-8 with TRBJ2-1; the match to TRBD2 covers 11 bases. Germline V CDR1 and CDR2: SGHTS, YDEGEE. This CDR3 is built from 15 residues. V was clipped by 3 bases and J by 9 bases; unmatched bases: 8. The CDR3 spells CASSSVAGGPGEQFF. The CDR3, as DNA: TGTGCCAGCAGCTCGGTAGCGGGAGGGCCTGGTGAGCAGTTCTTC.

CDR3 bases: TGTGCCAGCAAATACGGGGAAGACCGAATCTATGGCTACACCTTC. Amino acid sequence: CASKYGEDRIYGYTF. V usage is TRBV6-6 and J usage is TRBJ1-2; D uncertain. Germline assignment: CDR1 MNHNY and CDR2 SVGAGI (reference sequence). Trimming shortened V by 7 bases and J by 4 bases, and 19 bases separated the two germline ends. This CDR3 region has 15 residues.

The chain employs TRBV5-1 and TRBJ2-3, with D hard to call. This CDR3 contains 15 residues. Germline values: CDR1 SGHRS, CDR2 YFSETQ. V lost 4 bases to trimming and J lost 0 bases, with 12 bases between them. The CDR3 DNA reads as TGCGCCAGCAGCCCCCTTGCGCTAAGCACAGATACGCAGTATTTT. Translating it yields CASSPLALSTDTQYF. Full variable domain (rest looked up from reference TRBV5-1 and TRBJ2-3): KAGVTQTPRYLIKTRGQQVTLSCSPISGHRSVSWYQQTPGQGLQFLFEYFSETQRNKGNFPGRFSGRQFSNSRSEMNVSTLELGDSALYLCASSPLALSTDTQYFGPGTRLTVL.

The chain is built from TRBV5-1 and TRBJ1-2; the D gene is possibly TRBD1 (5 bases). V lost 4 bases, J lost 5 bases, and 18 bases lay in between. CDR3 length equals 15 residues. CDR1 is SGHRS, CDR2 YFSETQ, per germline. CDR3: CASSVDGGVGYGYTF. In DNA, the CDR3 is TGCGCCAGCAGCGTTGACGGAGGGGTTGGGTATGGCTACACCTTC.

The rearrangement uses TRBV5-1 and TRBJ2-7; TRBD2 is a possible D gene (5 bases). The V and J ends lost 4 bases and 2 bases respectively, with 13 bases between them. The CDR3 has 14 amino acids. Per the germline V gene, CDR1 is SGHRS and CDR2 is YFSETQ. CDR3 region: CASSLSALAYEQYF. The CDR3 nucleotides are TGCGCCAGCAGCCTTAGCGCCCTCGCCTACGAGCAGTACTTC.

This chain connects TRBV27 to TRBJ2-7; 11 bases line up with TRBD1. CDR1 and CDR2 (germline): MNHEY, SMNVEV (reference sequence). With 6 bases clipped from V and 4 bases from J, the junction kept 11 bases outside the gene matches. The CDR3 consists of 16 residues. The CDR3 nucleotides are TGTGCCAGCAGACCGACCGGGACAGGGGGGAGGTACGAGCAGTACTTC. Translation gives CASRPTGTGGRYEQYF.

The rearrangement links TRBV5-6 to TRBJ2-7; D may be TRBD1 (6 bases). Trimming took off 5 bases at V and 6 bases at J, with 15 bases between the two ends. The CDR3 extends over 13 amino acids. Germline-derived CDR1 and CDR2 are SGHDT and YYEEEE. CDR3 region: CASRPDRTSEQYF. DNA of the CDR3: TGTGCCAGCAGACCGGACAGAACATCCGAGCAGTACTTC.

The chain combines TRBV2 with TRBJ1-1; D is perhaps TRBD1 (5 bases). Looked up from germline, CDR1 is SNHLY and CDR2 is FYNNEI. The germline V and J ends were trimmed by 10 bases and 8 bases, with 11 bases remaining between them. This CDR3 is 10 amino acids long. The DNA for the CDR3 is TGTGCCATAATCAGGACAGAAGCTTTCTTT. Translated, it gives CAIIRTEAFF.

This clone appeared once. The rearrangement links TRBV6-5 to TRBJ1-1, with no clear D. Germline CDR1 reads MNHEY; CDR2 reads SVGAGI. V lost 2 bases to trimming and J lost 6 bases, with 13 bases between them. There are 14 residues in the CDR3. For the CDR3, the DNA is TGTGCCAGCAGTTACGGCGGAAACGTCGCTGAAGCTTTCTTT. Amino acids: CASSYGGNVAEAFF.

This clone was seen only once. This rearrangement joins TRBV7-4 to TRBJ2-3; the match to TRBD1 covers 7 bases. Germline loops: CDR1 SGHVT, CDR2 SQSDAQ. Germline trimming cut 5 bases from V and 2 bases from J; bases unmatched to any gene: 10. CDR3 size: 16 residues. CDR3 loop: CASSVSQGEVTDTQYF. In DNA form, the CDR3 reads TGTGCCAGCAGCGTTTCCCAGGGGGAAGTCACAGATACGCAGTATTTT.

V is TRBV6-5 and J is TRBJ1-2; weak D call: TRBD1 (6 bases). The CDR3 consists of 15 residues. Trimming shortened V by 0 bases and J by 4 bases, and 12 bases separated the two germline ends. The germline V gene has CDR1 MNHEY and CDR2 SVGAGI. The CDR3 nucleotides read TGTGCCAGCAGTTACTCGTTTCAGGGGTTCTATGGCTACACCTTC. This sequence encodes CASSYSFQGFYGYTF.

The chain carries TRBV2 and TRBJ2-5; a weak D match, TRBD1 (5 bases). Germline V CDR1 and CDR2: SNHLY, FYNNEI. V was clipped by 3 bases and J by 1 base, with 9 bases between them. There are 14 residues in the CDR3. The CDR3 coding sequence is TGTGCCAGCAGTGACAGGGCGACCCAAGAGACCCAGTACTTC. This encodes CASSDRATQETQYF.

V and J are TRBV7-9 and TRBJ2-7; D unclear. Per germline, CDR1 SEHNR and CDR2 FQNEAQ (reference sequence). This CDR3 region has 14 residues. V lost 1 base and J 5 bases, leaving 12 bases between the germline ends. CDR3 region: CASSLDTGWHEQYF. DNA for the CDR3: TGTGCCAGCAGCTTAGATACGGGTTGGCACGAGCAGTACTTC.

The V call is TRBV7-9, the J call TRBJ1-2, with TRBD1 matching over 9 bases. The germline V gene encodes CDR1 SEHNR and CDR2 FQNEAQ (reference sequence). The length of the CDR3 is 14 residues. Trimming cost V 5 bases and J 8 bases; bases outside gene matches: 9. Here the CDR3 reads CASSRGQGMFGYTF. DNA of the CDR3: TGTGCCAGCAGCAGGGGACAGGGAATGTTCGGCTACACCTTC.

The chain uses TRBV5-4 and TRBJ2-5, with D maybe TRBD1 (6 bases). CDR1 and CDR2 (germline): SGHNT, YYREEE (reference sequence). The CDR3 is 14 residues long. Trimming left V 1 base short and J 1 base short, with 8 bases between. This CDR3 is CASSLRGSQETQYF. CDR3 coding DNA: TGTGCCAGCAGCTTGAGGGGGTCCCAAGAGACCCAGTACTTC.

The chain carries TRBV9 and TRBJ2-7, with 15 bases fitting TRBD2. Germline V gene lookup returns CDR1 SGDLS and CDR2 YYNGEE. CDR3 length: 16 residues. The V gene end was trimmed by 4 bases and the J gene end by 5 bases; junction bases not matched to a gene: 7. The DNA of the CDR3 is TGTGCCAGCAGCCTCGGGACTAGCGGGAGGAGAGACGAGCAGTACTTC. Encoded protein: CASSLGTSGRRDEQYF.

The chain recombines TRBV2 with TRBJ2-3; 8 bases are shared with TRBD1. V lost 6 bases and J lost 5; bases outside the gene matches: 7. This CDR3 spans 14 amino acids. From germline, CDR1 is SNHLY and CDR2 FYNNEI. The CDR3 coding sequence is TGTGCCAGCAGAACGACAGGGGTGGTAGATACGCAGTATTTT. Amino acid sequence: CASRTTGVVDTQYF.

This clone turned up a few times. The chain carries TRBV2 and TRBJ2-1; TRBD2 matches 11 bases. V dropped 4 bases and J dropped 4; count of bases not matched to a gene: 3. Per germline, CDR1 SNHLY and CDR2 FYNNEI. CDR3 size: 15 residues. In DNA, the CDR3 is TGTGCCAGCAGTGGACCTAGCGGGGGGTACAATGAGCAGTTCTTC. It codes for CASSGPSGGYNEQFF.

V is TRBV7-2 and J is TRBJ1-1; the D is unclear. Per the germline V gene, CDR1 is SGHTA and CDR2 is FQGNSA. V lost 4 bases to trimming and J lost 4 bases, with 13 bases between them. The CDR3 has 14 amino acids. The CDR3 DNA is TGTGCCAGCAGCTCCCAAGAGAAGAGCACTGAAGCTTTCTTT. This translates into CASSSQEKSTEAFF. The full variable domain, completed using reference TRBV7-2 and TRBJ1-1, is GAGVSQSPSNKVTEKGKDVELRCDPISGHTALYWYRQSLGQGLEFLIYFQGNSAPDKSGLPSDRFSAERTGGSVSTLTIQRTQQEDSAVYLCASSSQEKSTEAFFGQGTRLTVV.

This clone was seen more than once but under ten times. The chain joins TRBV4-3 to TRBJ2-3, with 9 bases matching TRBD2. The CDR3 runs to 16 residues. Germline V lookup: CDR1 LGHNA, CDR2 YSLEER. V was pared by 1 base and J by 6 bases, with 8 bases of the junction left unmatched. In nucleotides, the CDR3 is TGCGCCAGCAGCCAAGGAGCGGGGGGCGTAATGGATACGCAGTATTTT. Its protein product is CASSQGAGGVMDTQYF.

In DNA, the CDR3 is TGTGCCAGCAGTTATTCCCAGGGAGGTGGCTACACCTTC. Amino acid sequence: CASSYSQGGGYTF. V gene TRBV6-6 combines with J gene TRBJ1-2; TRBD1 might be the D (5 bases). The germline V gene has CDR1 MNHNY and CDR2 SVGAGI (reference sequence). The CDR3 totals 13 residues. V lost 3 bases, J lost 7 bases, and 12 bases lay in between.

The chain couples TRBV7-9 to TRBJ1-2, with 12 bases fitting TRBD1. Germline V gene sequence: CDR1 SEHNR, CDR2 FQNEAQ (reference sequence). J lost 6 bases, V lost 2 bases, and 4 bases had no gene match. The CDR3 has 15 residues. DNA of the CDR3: TGTGCCAGCAGCTTATGGGGGGACAGGGGGCATGGCTACACCTTC. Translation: CASSLWGDRGHGYTF.

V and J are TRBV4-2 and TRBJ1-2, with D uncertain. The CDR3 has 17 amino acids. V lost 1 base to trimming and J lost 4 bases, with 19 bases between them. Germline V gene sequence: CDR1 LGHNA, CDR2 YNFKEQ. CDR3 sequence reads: CASSQVAGQASVYGYTF. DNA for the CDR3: TGTGCCAGCAGCCAAGTTGCGGGCCAGGCCTCTGTCTATGGCTACACCTTC.

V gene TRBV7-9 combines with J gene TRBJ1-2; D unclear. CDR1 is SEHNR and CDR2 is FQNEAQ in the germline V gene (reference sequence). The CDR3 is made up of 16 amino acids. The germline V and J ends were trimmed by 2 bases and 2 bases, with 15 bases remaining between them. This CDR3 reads CASSLRSVERNYGYTF. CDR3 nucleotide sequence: TGTGCCAGCAGCTTACGGTCTGTCGAACGCAACTATGGCTACACCTTC.

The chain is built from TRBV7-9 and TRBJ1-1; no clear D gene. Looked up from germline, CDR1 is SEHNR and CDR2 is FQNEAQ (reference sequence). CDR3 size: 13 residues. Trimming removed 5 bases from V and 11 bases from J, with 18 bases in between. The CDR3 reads CASSPDMVVPAFF. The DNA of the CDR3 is TGTGCCAGCAGCCCCGACATGGTCGTGCCGGCTTTCTTT.

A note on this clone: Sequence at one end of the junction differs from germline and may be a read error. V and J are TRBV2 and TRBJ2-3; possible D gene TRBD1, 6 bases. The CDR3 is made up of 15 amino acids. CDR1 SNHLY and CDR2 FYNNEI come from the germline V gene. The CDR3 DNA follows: TGTGCCAGCACTGAATACACAGGGTCCACAGATACGCAGTATTTT. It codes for CASTEYTGSTDTQYF. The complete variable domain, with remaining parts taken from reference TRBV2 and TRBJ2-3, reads EPEVTQTPSHQVTQMGQEVILRCVPISNHLYFYWYRQILGQKVEFLVSFYNNEISEKSEIFDDQFSVERPDGSNFTLKIRSTKLEDSAMYFCASTEYTGSTDTQYFGPGTRLTVL.

CDR3 residues: CASSARGRGTSGSGANVLTF. Written as DNA, the CDR3 is TGTGCCAGCAGCGCGAGAGGGAGGGGGACTAGCGGCTCTGGGGCCAACGTCCTGACTTTC. The V and J genes are TRBV9 and TRBJ2-6, with 11 bases identical to TRBD2. Germline V gives CDR1 SGDLS, CDR2 YYNGEE. This CDR3 is built from 20 residues. V gave up 3 bases and J gave up 0 bases; unmatched junction bases: 11.

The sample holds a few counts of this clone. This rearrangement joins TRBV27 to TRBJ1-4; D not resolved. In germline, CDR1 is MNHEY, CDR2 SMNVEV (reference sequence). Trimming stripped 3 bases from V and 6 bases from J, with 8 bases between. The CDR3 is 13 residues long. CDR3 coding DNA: TGTGCCAGCAGTTTCACGCCGGATGAAAAACTGTTTTTT. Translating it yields CASSFTPDEKLFF.

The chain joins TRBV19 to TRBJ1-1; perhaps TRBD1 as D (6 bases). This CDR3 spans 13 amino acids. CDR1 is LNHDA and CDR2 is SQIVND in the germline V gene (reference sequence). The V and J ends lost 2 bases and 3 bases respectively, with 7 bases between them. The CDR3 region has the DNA TGTGCCAGTAGTATAAGGGGGTACACTGAAGCTTTCTTT. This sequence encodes CASSIRGYTEAFF.

The CDR3 loop reads CASSYSIAGLSEQYF. DNA of the CDR3: TGTGCCAGCAGTTACTCGATAGCGGGGCTGAGCGAGCAGTACTTC. The gene calls are TRBV6-5 and TRBJ2-7, with 8 positions matching TRBD2. Trimming at V came to 0 bases and at J to 6 bases, leaving 7 bases not matched to a gene. Germline CDR1 is MNHEY and CDR2 is SVGAGI. The CDR3 contains 15 residues.

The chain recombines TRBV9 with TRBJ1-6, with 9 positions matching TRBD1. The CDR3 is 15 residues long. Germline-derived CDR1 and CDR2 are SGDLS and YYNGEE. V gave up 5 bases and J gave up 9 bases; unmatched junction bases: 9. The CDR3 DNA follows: TGTGCCAGCAGAGCGGGACAGGGTATCGCTTCACCCCTCCACTTT. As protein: CASRAGQGIASPLHF. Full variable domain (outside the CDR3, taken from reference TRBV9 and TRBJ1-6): DSGVTQTPKHLITATGQRVTLRCSPRSGDLSVYWYQQSLDQGLQFLIQYYNGEERAKGNILERFSAQQFPDLHSELNLSSLELGDSALYFCASRAGQGIASPLHFGNGTRLTVT.

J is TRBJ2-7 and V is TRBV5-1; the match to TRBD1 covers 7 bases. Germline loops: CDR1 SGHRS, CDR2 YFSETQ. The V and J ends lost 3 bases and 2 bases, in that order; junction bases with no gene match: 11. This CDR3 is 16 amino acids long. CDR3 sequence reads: CASSSTPDRQTYEQYF. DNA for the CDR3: TGCGCCAGCAGCTCAACTCCGGACAGGCAAACCTACGAGCAGTACTTC.